This T cell receptor beta chain was recorded in a study of CD8+ T cells in alopecia areata. Overall study results and limits: Association of baseline CD8+ expansion with response is uncertain owing to one nonresponder.

The CDR3 length is 13 residues. V lost 0 bases to trimming and J lost 7 bases, with 11 bases between them. Germline V gene sequence: CDR1 SGHNT, CDR2 YYREEE (reference sequence). This clone appeared once. Its matching antigen is unknown. Noted treatment: oral pan-JAK inhibitor, 5-10 mg twice daily. Peripheral blood samples and lesional scalp punch biopsies were obtained from alopecia areata patients. Sequencing relied on a cDNA template that was reverse transcribed from extracted RNA. TCRdb's table, derived via immunoSEQ multiplex PCR, lists solely in-frame clones and lacks some. The sample holds 120,000 or so clones, around 60% seen once.

The starting material was CD4+ T cells sorted from blood, obtained at week 4, from a patient treated with tofacitinib. This chain joins TRBV5-4 and TRBJ2-7; D could derive from TRBD1 or TRBD2 (5 bases each). This sequence was found in a human donor with alopecia areata. CDR3 sequence: CASSLAGLDEQYF. The DNA of the CDR3 is TGTGCCAGCAGCTTGGCGGGGCTAGATGAGCAGTACTTC.